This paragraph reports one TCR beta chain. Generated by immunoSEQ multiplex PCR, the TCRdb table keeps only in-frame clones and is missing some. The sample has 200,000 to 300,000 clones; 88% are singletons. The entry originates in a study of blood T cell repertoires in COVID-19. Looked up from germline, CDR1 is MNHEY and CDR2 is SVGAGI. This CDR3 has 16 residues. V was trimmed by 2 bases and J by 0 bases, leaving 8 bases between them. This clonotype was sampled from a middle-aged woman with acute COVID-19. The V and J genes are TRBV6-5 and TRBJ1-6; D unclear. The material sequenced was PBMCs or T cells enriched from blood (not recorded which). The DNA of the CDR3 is TGTGCCAGCAGTTACCGCGGGAGCTCCTATAATTCACCCCTCCACTTT. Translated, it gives CASSYRGSSYNSPLHF.